This T cell receptor beta chain was recovered during a study of shared clonotypes between healthy human individuals. The CDR3 sequence is 11 residues long. With V trimmed by 6 bases and J by 8 bases, 4 bases remained unmatched. CDR1 SQVTM and CDR2 ANQGSEA come from the germline V gene. Deep-level settings were used for running the assay. Splitting of each subset's genomic DNA was done evenly across several immunoSEQ plates. Sorted-subset replicate PCRs used 150 to 200 ng DNA, roughly 28,000 T cell genomes. Assay used: immunoSEQ multiplex PCR; TCRdb lists only in-frame clones, some missing. The sample includes 600,000 to 750,000 clones, 90% seen only once; the top ten take 34%. CD45RO+ cells were combined with CCR7-negative CD45RA+ TemRA cells to form CD8 memory.

The sequence derives from a man younger than 35 in good health. Some clones in this sample may be carry-over from other donors' samples. Source material: memory CD8+ T cells from PBMCs. The sample's subset: CD45RO+ cells pooled with CCR7-negative TemRA cells. J is TRBJ1-1 and V is TRBV29-1, with 9 bases fitting TRBD1. Here the CDR3 reads CSVTGTGEAFF. In nucleotides, the CDR3 is TGCAGCGTGACCGGGACAGGGGAAGCTTTCTTT.